The 2 T cell receptor beta chains reported below all come from one sample, sequenced in a study of CD8 T cells in ankylosing spondylitis. Broader study findings: There was a TCR beta motif, made of several highly homologous variants, that appeared characteristic of ankylosing spondylitis blood.

Antigen specificity for these receptors is unknown. TCRdb analysed the 5' RACE reads with MiXCR anew, one entry per CDR3 protein. This sample carries fewer than 500,000 distinct CDR3 sequences, 20% to 30% of them seen once, and the ten largest clones take 0.89%. The sequencing input was blood, either unsorted or a sorted T cell fraction (not recorded which). The receptors come from a male donor with ankylosing spondylitis.

The chain uses TRBV5-1 and TRBJ1-3, with D perhaps TRBD1 (5 bases). V lost 4 bases and J lost 0, with 11 bases in between. This CDR3 is 15 amino acids long. CDR1 SGHRS and CDR2 YFSETQ come from the germline V gene. Here the CDR3 DNA reads TGCGCCAGCAGCCGCCTGGGGGACTCTGGAAACACCATATATTTT. It is translated as CASSRLGDSGNTIYF.

The CDR3 DNA reads as TGTGCCAGCAGCTTAACCGGGACTGTTAACACTGAAGCTTTCTTT. This sequence encodes CASSLTGTVNTEAFF. The genes are TRBV11-2 and TRBJ1-1, with a possible D match to TRBD1 (5 bases). The V gene lost 2 bases and the J gene lost 2 bases, with 12 bases spanning the gap. The germline V gene has CDR1 SGHAT and CDR2 FQNNGV. The CDR3 length is 15 residues. The variable domain in full, completed from reference TRBV11-2 and TRBJ1-1, reads EAGVAQSPRYKIIEKRQSVAFWCNPISGHATLYWYQQILGQGPKLLIQFQNNGVVDDSQLPKDRFSAERLKGVDSTLKIQPAKLEDSAVYLCASSLTGTVNTEAFFGQGTRLTVV.